This TCR beta chain was recovered during a study of cytomegalovirus exposure and HLA in healthy donors. The PCR had 60 Vbeta and 13 Jbeta primers. Produced via immunoSEQ multiplex PCR; TCRdb's table is partial and in-frame only. The repertoire has about 100,000 clones, around three quarters of them found once; the top ten carry 4%. Germline loops: CDR1 SGHNT, CDR2 YENEEA. Trimming pared 3 bases from V and 6 bases from J, leaving 15 bases between. This CDR3 spans 15 amino acids. This receptor was taken from a woman aged 45-65 years in good health and CMV-seropositive. The sequenced sample was PBMCs. The rearrangement links TRBV11-3 to TRBJ1-5; D perhaps matches TRBD1 (5 bases). In DNA, the CDR3 is TGTGCCAGCAGCTTGGGGGGAGAAGGTGGTCAGCCCCAGCATTTT. This encodes CASSLGGEGGQPQHF. Based on the CDR3 plus reference TRBV11-3 and TRBJ1-5, the full variable domain is EAGVVQSPRYKIIEKKQPVAFWCNPISGHNTLYWYLQNLGQGPELLIRYENEEAVDDSQLPKDRFSAERLKGVDSTLKIQPAELGDSAVYLCASSLGGEGGQPQHFGDGTRLSIL.